These 13 T cell receptor beta chains were sequenced from one sample in a study of blood T cell repertoires in COVID-19. Clones were read by immunoSEQ multiplex PCR, and TCRdb kept only the in-frame ones, dropping some. The table includes 150,000 to 200,000 clones, 70% to 80% detected once. The sequenced sample consisted of peripheral blood. The receptor set was obtained from a woman aged 55-69 years with COVID-19, enrolled during active disease.

V is TRBV7-6 and J is TRBJ2-1; 11 bases are shared with TRBD2. The germline CDR1 and CDR2 sequences are SGHVS and FNYEAQ. With V trimmed by 5 bases and J by 7 bases, 4 bases remained unmatched. CDR3 length: 14 amino acids. CDR3 in amino acids: CASSPGLAANEQFF. The CDR3 DNA sequence: TGTGCCAGCAGCCCGGGACTAGCGGCGAATGAGCAGTTCTTC.

The chain links TRBV6-5 to TRBJ1-1, with TRBD1 matching over 7 bases. The J segment lost 3 bases and the V segment lost 6 bases, leaving 7 bases of the junction unmatched. The CDR3 is made up of 14 amino acids. The V gene's germline CDR1 is MNHEY and CDR2 SVGAGI. The CDR3 here is CASRPTGDYTEAFF. The CDR3 bases are TGTGCCAGCAGGCCAACAGGGGATTACACTGAAGCTTTCTTT.

This chain joins TRBV7-8 and TRBJ1-1; D may be TRBD1 (6 bases). This CDR3 is built from 18 residues. Trimming stripped 3 bases from V and 1 base from J, with 21 bases between. Germline V gives CDR1 SGHVS, CDR2 FQNEAQ. The CDR3 DNA reads TGTGCCAGCAGCTTCGGGACAAAGGGTTTATTAGGGAACACTGAAGCTTTCTTT. It codes for CASSFGTKGLLGNTEAFF.

This clone was recorded a few times. The chain uses TRBV29-1 and TRBJ1-5; D call uncertain. This CDR3 is 12 amino acids long. Trimming removed 7 bases at V and 2 bases at J, with 9 bases between. The germline V gene has CDR1 SQVTM and CDR2 ANQGSEA. The CDR3 DNA reads TGCAGCGCCCGGTCTGGCAATCAGCCCCAGCATTTT. This gives the protein CSARSGNQPQHF.

The chain's CDR3 is CASSPAGGRGNGYTF. The CDR3 DNA reads as TGTGCCAGCAGTCCGGCGGGGGGCAGGGGGAATGGCTACACCTTC. The J gene is TRBJ1-2, the V gene TRBV28; 7 bases fit TRBD1. This CDR3 has 15 amino acids. Germline CDR1 reads MDHEN; CDR2 reads SYDVKM. After removal of 5 bases from V and 6 bases from J, the junction contained 12 bases not matched to a gene.

For the CDR3, the DNA is TGTGCCAGCAGCTTCCGGGACAGGGGAAGGGAGCAGTACTTC. This translates into CASSFRDRGREQYF. The chain couples TRBV7-2 to TRBJ2-7, with TRBD1 identical over 10 bases. The V segment lost 3 bases and the J segment 7 bases; nucleotides outside the gene matches: 6. CDR3 length: 14 residues. Germline V gene data show CDR1 as SGHTA and CDR2 as FQGNSA.

This chain connects TRBV5-4 to TRBJ2-7; 11 bases line up with TRBD2. Per the germline V gene, CDR1 is SGHNT and CDR2 is YYREEE (reference sequence). This CDR3 region has 15 residues. The trim removed 1 base at V and 3 bases at J, leaving 3 bases unmatched. CDR3 residues: CASSLRLAGGYEQYF. The CDR3 coding sequence is TGTGCCAGCAGCTTGCGGCTAGCGGGAGGCTACGAGCAGTACTTC.

The V and J genes are TRBV18 and TRBJ2-7, with 10 bases lining up with TRBD2. Per germline, CDR1 KGHSH and CDR2 LQKENI. The CDR3 spans 17 residues. Trimming removed 5 bases from V and 1 base from J; junction bases left unmatched: 11. CDR3 sequence reads: CASSALPGTSASYEQYF. The CDR3 DNA reads TGTGCCAGCTCAGCCCTTCCCGGGACTAGCGCTTCCTACGAGCAGTACTTC.

V is TRBV6-6 and J is TRBJ2-1, with 7 positions matching TRBD1. Losses at the gene ends were 5 bases for V and 7 bases for J; bases not matched to a gene: 14. This CDR3 spans 16 amino acids. The germline V gene has CDR1 MNHNY and CDR2 SVGAGI (reference sequence). CDR3 loop: CASSARTGSLNNEQFF. The CDR3 DNA follows: TGTGCCAGCAGTGCTCGGACAGGATCCTTGAATAATGAGCAGTTCTTC.

This clone has only a few counts. The V and J genes are TRBV3-1 (or the pseudogene TRBV3-2) and TRBJ2-7; D remains unclear. The CDR3 length is 13 residues. Between the trimmed V and J ends, which lost 1 base and 6 bases, there was a span of 10 bases. The germline CDR1 and CDR2 sequences are LGHDT and YNNKEL (reference sequence). The CDR3 loop reads CASSQAYSGEQYF. The CDR3 DNA follows: TGTGCCAGCAGCCAAGCCTACTCGGGCGAGCAGTACTTC.

The V and J genes are TRBV10-3 and TRBJ2-5; tentatively, D is TRBD2 (5 bases). Trimming removed 2 bases at V and 4 bases at J, with 11 bases between. From germline, CDR1 is ENHRY and CDR2 SYGVKD. This CDR3 region has 14 residues. Here the CDR3 DNA reads TGTGCCATCAGTGAGATTCGCCTAGCAGAGACCCAGTACTTC. Its translation: CAISEIRLAETQYF.

The chain recombines TRBV5-4 with TRBJ2-3; TRBD2 matches 14 bases. Germline lookup yields CDR1 SGHNT and CDR2 YYREEE (reference sequence). The CDR3 spans 16 residues. Trimming removed 4 bases from V and 8 bases from J; junction bases left unmatched: 9. CDR3 nucleotide sequence: TGTGCCAGCAGCCAACCGGGACTAGCGGGAGAACTTACGCAGTATTTT. It specifies CASSQPGLAGELTQYF.

This clone showed up just once. The chain joins TRBV12-2 to TRBJ1-5; the table gives TRBD1 as D, unverified against the DNA. TRBV12-2 is a pseudogene segment. The CDR3 has 16 residues. For the CDR3, the DNA is TGTGCAAGTCGCTCCCAGGGCCTTGGAGGCAATCAGCCCCAGCATTTT. This translates into CASRSQGLGGNQPQHF.